The 3 T cell receptor beta chains below all came from one sample that was sequenced in a study of T cells in Graves' hyperthyroidism and ophthalmopathy. The investigators amplified TCR beta CDR3 regions from RNA transcripts. Initially, a first-round RT-PCR of the TCR CDR3 employed the HTBI primer set. TCRdb redid the calling of the multiplex PCR reads with MiXCR, one entry per CDR3 protein. Found here are about 600,000 distinct CDR3 sequences, 14% of them singletons; the top ten hold less than 9%. The sample was blood. These receptors came from a woman younger than 35 with Graves' ophthalmopathy.

This clonotype was detected only a few times. This chain joins TRBV6-1 and TRBJ1-5; no firm D call. V lost 5 bases to trimming and J lost 5 bases, with 19 bases between them. The CDR3 totals 16 residues. Germline CDR1 is MNHNS and CDR2 is SASEGT. The CDR3 loop reads CASSPQRLYSDQPQHF. In nucleotides, the CDR3 is TGTGCCAGCAGTCCCCAGAGGCTTTATTCCGATCAGCCCCAGCATTTT.

This clonotype was counted once. This chain uses TRBV20-1 with TRBJ1-1; the D gene is possibly TRBD1 (5 bases). Trimming pared 3 bases from V and 9 bases from J, leaving 23 bases between. In germline, CDR1 is DFQATT, CDR2 SNEGSKA (reference sequence). The CDR3 totals 15 residues. This CDR3 is CSASVTGGTLDQAFF. CDR3 in DNA: TGCAGTGCTAGTGTGACCGGGGGGACCCTTGATCAAGCTTTCTTT.

In its sample, this clonotype was seen many times. This chain connects TRBV11-3 to TRBJ1-1; 7 bases match TRBD1. The V and J ends lost 0 bases and 7 bases, in that order; junction bases with no gene match: 2. The germline V gene has CDR1 SGHNT and CDR2 YENEEA. The CDR3 runs 13 residues. In DNA, the CDR3 is TGTGCCAGCAGCTTAGAACAGGGGAGTGAAGCTTTCTTT. Amino acids: CASSLEQGSEAFF. Using reference TRBV11-3 and TRBJ1-1 for the parts outside the CDR3, the full variable domain is EAGVVQSPRYKIIEKKQPVAFWCNPISGHNTLYWYLQNLGQGPELLIRYENEEAVDDSQLPKDRFSAERLKGVDSTLKIQPAELGDSAVYLCASSLEQGSEAFFGQGTRLTVV.